This T cell receptor beta chain was identified during a study of blood T cell repertoires in COVID-19. Germline V gene data show CDR1 as SGDLS and CDR2 as YYNGEE. The CDR3 spans 14 residues. The germline V and J ends were trimmed by 0 bases and 2 bases, with 9 bases remaining between them. In the original analysis: Nucleated cell counts were estimated from reference gene primer amplification. TCRdb's table, derived via immunoSEQ multiplex PCR, lists solely in-frame clones and lacks some. The DNA gave D and trimming, while V, J and clone size come from that table. The sample comprises approximately 150,000 clones, roughly 81% of which are singletons, and approximately 2.5% rests with the top ten.

This clonotype originated in a human donor with acute or convalescent COVID-19. The donor label of this sample is uncertain. This chain connects TRBV9 to TRBJ2-7; possible D gene TRBD1, 6 bases. Input material: peripheral blood. CDR3 sequence reads: CASSVAGAPYEQYF. The CDR3 nucleotides read TGTGCCAGCAGCGTAGCAGGGGCACCCTACGAGCAGTACTTC. The full variable domain, its missing parts supplied by reference TRBV9 and TRBJ2-7, is DSGVTQTPKHLITATGQRVTLRCSPRSGDLSVYWYQQSLDQGLQFLIQYYNGEERAKGNILERFSAQQFPDLHSELNLSSLELGDSALYFCASSVAGAPYEQYFGPGTRLTVT.